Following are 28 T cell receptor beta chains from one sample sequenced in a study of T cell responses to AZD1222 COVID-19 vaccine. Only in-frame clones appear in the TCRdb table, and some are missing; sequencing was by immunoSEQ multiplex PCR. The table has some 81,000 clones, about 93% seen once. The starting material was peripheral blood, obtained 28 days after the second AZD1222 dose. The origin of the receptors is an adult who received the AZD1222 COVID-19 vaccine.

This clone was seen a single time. The CDR3 reads CASSFGQGQETQYF. CDR3 coding DNA: TGTGCCAGCAGTTTCGGACAGGGCCAAGAGACCCAGTACTTC. The genes are TRBV6-5 and TRBJ2-5; 8 positions match TRBD1. The CDR3 is made up of 14 amino acids. The V segment lost 4 bases and the J segment 1 base; nucleotides outside the gene matches: 2. Germline V lookup: CDR1 MNHEY, CDR2 SVGAGI.

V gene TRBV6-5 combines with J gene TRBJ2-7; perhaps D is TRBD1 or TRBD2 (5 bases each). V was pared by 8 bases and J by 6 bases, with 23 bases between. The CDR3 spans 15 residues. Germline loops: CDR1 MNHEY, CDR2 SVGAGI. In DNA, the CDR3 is TGTGCCAGCCTTCACCCCGGGACGGCCGATAGCGAGCAGTACTTC. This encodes CASLHPGTADSEQYF.

CDR3 nucleotide sequence: TGTGCCAGCAGCCTACGAGCAGGCCGGAATGGAAACACCATATATTTT. Protein: CASSLRAGRNGNTIYF. The J gene is TRBJ1-3, the V gene TRBV7-6; D is uncertain. The V end lost 5 bases, the J end lost 3 bases, and 17 bases lay between the germline ends. The CDR3 is made up of 16 amino acids. CDR1 SGHVS and CDR2 FNYEAQ come from the germline V gene.

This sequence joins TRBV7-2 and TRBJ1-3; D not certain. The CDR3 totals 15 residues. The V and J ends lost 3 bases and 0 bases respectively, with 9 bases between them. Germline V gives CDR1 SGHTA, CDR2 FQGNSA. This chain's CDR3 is CASSFWTDSGNTIYF. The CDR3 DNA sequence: TGTGCCAGCAGCTTCTGGACGGACTCTGGAAACACCATATATTTT.

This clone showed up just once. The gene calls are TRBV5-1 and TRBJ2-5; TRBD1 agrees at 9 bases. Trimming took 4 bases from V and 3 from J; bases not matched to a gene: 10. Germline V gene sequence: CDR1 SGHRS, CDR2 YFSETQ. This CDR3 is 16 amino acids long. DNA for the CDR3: TGCGCCAGCAGCGGGACAACCGGGACAGGGAAAGAGACCCAGTACTTC. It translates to CASSGTTGTGKETQYF.

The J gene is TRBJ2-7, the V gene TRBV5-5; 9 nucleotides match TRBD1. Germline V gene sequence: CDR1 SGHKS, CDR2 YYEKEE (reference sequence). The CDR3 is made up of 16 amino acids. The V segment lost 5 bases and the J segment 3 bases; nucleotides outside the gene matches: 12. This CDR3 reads CASSGTGREHYYEQYF. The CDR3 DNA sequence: TGTGCCAGCAGTGGGACAGGGAGGGAACACTACTACGAGCAGTACTTC.

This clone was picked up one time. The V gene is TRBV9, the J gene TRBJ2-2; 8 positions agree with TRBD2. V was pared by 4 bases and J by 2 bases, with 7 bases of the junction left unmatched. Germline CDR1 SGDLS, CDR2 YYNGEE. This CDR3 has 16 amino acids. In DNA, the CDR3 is TGTGCCAGCAGCCCGCGGGGGGTCTTTAACACCGGGGAGCTGTTTTTT. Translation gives CASSPRGVFNTGELFF.

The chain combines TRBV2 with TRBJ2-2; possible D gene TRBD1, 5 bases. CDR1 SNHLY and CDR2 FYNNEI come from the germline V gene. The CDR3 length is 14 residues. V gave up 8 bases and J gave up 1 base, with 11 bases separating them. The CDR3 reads CASLSTVNTGELFF. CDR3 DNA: TGTGCCAGCTTGTCGACAGTGAACACCGGGGAGCTGTTTTTT.

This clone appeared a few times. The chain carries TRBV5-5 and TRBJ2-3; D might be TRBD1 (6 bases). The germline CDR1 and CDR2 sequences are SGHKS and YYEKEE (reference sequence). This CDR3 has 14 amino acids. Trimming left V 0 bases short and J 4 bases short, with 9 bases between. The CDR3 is CASSLVTGSDTQYF. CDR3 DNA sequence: TGTGCCAGCAGCTTGGTTACAGGGTCAGATACGCAGTATTTT.

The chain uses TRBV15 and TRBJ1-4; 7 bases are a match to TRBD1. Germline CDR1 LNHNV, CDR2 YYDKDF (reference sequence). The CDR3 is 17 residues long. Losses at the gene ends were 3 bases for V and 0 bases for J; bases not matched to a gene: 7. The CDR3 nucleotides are TGTGCCACCAGCAGGGAGACAGGGCCGTCAACTAATGAAAAACTGTTTTTT. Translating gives CATSRETGPSTNEKLFF.

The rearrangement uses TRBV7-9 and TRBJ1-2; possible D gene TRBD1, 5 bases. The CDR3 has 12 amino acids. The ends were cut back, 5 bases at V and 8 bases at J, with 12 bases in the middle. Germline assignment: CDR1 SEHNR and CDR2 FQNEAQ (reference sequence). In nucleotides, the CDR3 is TGTGCCAGCAGCCTCTCGACAGACGGCTACACCTTC. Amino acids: CASSLSTDGYTF.

In nucleotides, the CDR3 is TGCAGCGGGGGACGGCAGAACACTGAAGCTTTCTTT. Translated, it gives CSGGRQNTEAFF. The genes are TRBV29-1 and TRBJ1-1, with D maybe TRBD1 (5 bases). This CDR3 has 12 amino acids. Germline CDR1 is SQVTM and CDR2 is ANQGSEA. Trimming pared 7 bases from V and 1 base from J, leaving 10 bases between.

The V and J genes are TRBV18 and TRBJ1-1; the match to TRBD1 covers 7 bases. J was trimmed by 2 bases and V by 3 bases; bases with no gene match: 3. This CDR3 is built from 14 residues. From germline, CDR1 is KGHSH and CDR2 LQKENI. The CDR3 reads CASSPTGFNTEAFF. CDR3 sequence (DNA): TGTGCCAGCTCACCGACAGGGTTTAACACTGAAGCTTTCTTT.

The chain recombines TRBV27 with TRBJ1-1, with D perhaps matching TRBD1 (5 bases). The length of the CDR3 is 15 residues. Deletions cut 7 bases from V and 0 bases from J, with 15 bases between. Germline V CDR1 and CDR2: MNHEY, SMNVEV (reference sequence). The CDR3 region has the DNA TGTGCCAGCACCCAATTGGGGGGGATGAACACTGAAGCTTTCTTT. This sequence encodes CASTQLGGMNTEAFF.

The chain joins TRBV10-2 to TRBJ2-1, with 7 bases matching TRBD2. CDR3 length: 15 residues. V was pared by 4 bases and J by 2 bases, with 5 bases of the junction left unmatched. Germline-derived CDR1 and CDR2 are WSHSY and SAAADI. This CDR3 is CASSVVGGPYNEQFF. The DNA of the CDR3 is TGCGCCAGCAGTGTTGTGGGAGGGCCCTACAATGAGCAGTTCTTC.

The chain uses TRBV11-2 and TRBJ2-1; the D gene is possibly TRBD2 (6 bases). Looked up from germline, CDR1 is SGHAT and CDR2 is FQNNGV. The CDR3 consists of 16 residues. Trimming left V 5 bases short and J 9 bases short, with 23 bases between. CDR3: CASSPMAGTSQGEQFF. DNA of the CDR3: TGTGCCAGCAGCCCCATGGCGGGGACGAGCCAGGGTGAGCAGTTCTTC.

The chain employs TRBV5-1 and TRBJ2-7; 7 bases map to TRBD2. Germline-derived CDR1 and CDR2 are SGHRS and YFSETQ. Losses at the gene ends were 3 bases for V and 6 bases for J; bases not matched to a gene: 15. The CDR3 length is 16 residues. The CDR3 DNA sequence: TGCGCCAGCAGCTCCTGGGGGGGGAACGTCGTGATCGAGCAGTACTTC. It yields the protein CASSSWGGNVVIEQYF.

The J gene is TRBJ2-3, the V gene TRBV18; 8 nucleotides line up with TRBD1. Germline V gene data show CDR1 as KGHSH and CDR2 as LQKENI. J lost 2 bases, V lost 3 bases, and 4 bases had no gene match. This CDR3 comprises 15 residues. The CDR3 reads CASSPGQGFTDTQYF. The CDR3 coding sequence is TGTGCCAGCTCACCCGGACAGGGATTCACAGATACGCAGTATTTT.

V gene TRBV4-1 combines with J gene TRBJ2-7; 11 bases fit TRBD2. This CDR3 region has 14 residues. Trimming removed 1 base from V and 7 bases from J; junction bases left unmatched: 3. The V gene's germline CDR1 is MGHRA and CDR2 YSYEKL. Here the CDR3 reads CASSQGLAGGEQYF. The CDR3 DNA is TGCGCCAGCAGCCAAGGCCTAGCGGGGGGAGAGCAGTACTTC.

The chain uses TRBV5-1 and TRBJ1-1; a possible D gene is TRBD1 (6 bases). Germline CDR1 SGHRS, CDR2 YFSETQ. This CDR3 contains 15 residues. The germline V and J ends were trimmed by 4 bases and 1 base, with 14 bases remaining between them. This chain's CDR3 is CASSPQGYENTEAFF. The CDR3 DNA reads TGCGCCAGCAGCCCTCAGGGGTATGAGAACACTGAAGCTTTCTTT.

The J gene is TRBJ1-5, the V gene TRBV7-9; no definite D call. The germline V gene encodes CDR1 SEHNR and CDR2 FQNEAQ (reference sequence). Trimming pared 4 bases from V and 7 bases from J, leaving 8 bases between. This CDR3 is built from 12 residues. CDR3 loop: CASSSTWQPQHF. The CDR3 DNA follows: TGTGCCAGCAGCTCCACATGGCAGCCCCAGCATTTT.

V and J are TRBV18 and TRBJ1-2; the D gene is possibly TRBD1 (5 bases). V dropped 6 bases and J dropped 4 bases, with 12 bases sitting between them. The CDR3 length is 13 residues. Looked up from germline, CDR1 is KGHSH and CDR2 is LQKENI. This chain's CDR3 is CASSATASYGYTF. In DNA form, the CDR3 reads TGTGCCAGCTCGGCGACAGCCTCCTATGGCTACACCTTC.

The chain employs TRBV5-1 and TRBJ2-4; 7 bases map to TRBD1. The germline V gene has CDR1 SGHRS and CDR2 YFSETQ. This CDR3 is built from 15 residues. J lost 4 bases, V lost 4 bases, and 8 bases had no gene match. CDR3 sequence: CASSHLRQGKNIQYF. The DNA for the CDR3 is TGCGCCAGCAGCCACCTCCGACAGGGAAAAAACATTCAGTACTTC.

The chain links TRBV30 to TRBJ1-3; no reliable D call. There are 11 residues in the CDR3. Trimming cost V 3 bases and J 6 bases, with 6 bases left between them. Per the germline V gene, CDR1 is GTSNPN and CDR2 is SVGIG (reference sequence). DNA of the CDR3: TGTGCCTGGAGGAGGGCAAACACCATATATTTT. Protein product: CAWRRANTIYF.

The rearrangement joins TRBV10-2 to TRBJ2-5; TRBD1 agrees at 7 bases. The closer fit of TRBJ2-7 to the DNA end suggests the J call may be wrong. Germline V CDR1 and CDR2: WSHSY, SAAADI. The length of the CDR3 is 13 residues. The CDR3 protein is CASSSPGQYEQYF. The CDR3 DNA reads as TGCGCCAGCAGTTCACCGGGACAGTACGAGCAGTACTTC.

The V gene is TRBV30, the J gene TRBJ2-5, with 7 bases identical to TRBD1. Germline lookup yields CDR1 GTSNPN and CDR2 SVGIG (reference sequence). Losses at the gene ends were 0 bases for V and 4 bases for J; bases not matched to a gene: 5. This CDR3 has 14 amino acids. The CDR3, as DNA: TGTGCCTGGAGTGTACTGACAGGGATAGAGACCCAGTACTTC. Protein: CAWSVLTGIETQYF.

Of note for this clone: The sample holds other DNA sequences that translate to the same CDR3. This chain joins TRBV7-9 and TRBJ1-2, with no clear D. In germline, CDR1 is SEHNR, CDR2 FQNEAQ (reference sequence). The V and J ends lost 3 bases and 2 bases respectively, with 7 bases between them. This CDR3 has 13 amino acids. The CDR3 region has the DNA TGTGCCAGCAGCTTGGGCCAGAACTATGGCTACACCTTC. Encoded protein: CASSLGQNYGYTF.

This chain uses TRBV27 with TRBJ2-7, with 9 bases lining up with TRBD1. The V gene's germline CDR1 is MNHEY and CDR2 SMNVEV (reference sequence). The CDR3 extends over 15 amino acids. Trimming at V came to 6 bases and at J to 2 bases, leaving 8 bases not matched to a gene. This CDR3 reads CASSLPGTGTYEQYF. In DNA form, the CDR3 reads TGTGCCAGCAGCCTCCCCGGGACAGGGACCTACGAGCAGTACTTC.